These T cell receptor beta chains were read from a single sample in a study of cytomegalovirus exposure and HLA in healthy donors. TCRdb keeps only in-frame clones here, not all; method: immunoSEQ multiplex PCR. The sample lists 100,000 to 150,000 clones; around 76% were seen once. The sample consisted of PBMCs. These receptors came from a male donor in good health and CMV-seronegative. The CDR3 runs from the conserved cysteine through the conserved F or W. A D gene is named only where the DNA matches it firmly. For some rows the clone size is stated as once, few or many, or as a class when expanded; others skip it.

>TRBD1|TRBJ2-5|-|TRBV7-3
CASSSTGLETQYF
TGTGCCAGCAGCTCGACAGGGTTGGAGACCCAGTACTTC
>TRBD1|TRBJ2-7|-|TRBV4-1
CASSQDGDRGYEQYF
TGCGCCAGCAGCCAAGACGGGGACAGGGGTTACGAGCAGTACTTC
>-|TRBJ1-3|-|TRBV30
CASREMSSGNTIYF
TGTGCCTCGAGAGAAATGAGCTCTGGAAACACCATATATTTT
>-|TRBJ2-3|few|TRBV7-2
CASSLAGRPAWENLDTQYF
TGTGCCAGCAGCTTAGCAGGGAGACCCGCTTGGGAAAACTTGGATACGCAGTATTTT
>TRBD2|TRBJ2-1|-|TRBV9
CASSVTSGEYNEQFF
TGTGCCAGCAGCGTGACTAGCGGGGAATACAATGAGCAGTTCTTC
>-|TRBJ1-1|few|TRBV7-9
CASSPGTQSLNTEAFF
TGTGCCAGCAGCCCCGGGACACAGTCCTTGAACACTGAAGCTTTCTTT
>-|TRBJ2-1|-|TRBV28
CASSPLTGFYDEQFF
TGTGCCAGCAGTCCACTAACGGGGTTTTACGATGAGCAGTTCTTC
>-|TRBJ2-1|-|TRBV6-5
CASGFAGAIGEQFF
TGTGCCAGCGGGTTCGCAGGTGCTATCGGAGAGCAGTTCTTC
>-|TRBJ2-2|-|TRBV5-1
CASSLGSGANTGELFF
TGCGCCAGCAGTTTAGGGAGCGGAGCGAACACCGGGGAGCTGTTTTTT
>TRBD2|TRBJ2-5|-|TRBV9
CASSVAAGGNEQYF
TGTGCCAGCAGCGTAGCAGCGGGAGGGAATGAGCAGTACTTC
>-|TRBJ1-1|-|TRBV6-5
CASSYGGVGNTEAFF
TGTGCCAGCAGTTACGGGGGCGTGGGGAATACTGAAGCTTTCTTT
>-|TRBJ1-3|once|TRBV10-3
CAISESAAGPGNTIYF
TGTGCCATCAGTGAGTCGGCGGCAGGGCCTGGAAACACCATATATTTT
>-|TRBJ1-1|-|TRBV6-1
CASSVTRGEAFF
TGTGCCAGCAGTGTCACAAGGGGCGAAGCTTTCTTT
>-|TRBJ2-2|few|TRBV2
CASSGGHSNTGELFF
TGTGCCAGCAGTGGGGGACACTCCAACACCGGGGAGCTGTTTTTT
>TRBD1|TRBJ2-3|-|TRBV30
CAWRDRGRGDTQYF
TGTGCCTGGAGGGACAGGGGGCGCGGAGATACGCAGTATTTT
>-|TRBJ1-3|-|TRBV7-2
CASSSRPDSFSGNTIYF
TGTGCCAGCAGCTCCCGACCCGACAGCTTCTCTGGAAACACCATATATTTT
>-|TRBJ1-2|-|TRBV7-9
CSSSLIKRLSYTF
TGTTCCAGCAGCTTAATTAAGAGGTTGAGCTACACCTTC
>-|TRBJ1-6|-|TRBV15
CATSKGSIIGTDYNSPLHF
TGTGCCACCAGCAAAGGATCCATTATAGGGACTGACTATAATTCACCCCTCCACTTT
>-|TRBJ2-1|-|TRBV7-9
CASSPQLGGLLNEQFF
TGTGCCAGCAGCCCTCAACTTGGGGGACTGTTAAATGAGCAGTTCTTC
>-|TRBJ2-2|-|TRBV5-4
CASSWTTGELFF
TGTGCCAGCAGCTGGACAACCGGGGAGCTGTTTTTT
>TRBD1|TRBJ1-5|few|TRBV30
CAWNNRGGNQPQHF
TGTGCCTGGAATAACAGGGGCGGCAATCAGCCCCAGCATTTT
>TRBD1|TRBJ1-1|few|TRBV28
CASITPPGQGALSTEAFF
TGTGCCAGCATCACGCCCCCGGGACAGGGGGCGTTGAGCACTGAAGCTTTCTTT
>TRBD1|TRBJ2-7|-|TRBV6-1
CASSESSGTGGYEQYF
TGTGCCAGCAGTGAATCATCCGGGACAGGGGGCTACGAGCAGTACTTC
>-|TRBJ1-5|-|TRBV29-1
CSVGARGQPQHF
TGCAGCGTGGGGGCCAGGGGTCAGCCCCAGCATTTT
>-|TRBJ2-7|-|TRBV2
CASSFLYEQYF
TGTGCCAGCAGTTTCCTCTACGAGCAGTACTTC
>-|TRBJ1-3|-|TRBV28
CASQTLGGTIYF
TGTGCCAGCCAGACACTCGGGGGGACCATATATTTT
>-|TRBJ1-1|few|TRBV20-1
CSATAEAFF
TGCAGTGCAACGGCTGAAGCTTTCTTT
>TRBD2|TRBJ2-1|-|TRBV5-1
CASSLALGTSGVNEQFF
TGCGCCAGCAGCTTGGCCCTGGGGACTAGCGGGGTCAATGAGCAGTTCTTC
>-|TRBJ2-1|-|TRBV5-8
CASSRGGHSYNEQFF
TGTGCCAGCAGCCGGGGAGGCCACTCCTACAATGAGCAGTTCTTC
>-|TRBJ2-3|-|TRBV7-2
CASSLARPTDTQYF
TGTGCCAGCAGCTTAGCGCGCCCCACAGATACGCAGTATTTT
>TRBD2|TRBJ2-7|-|TRBV27
CASSLSAGLAIYEQYF
TGTGCCAGCAGTTTATCTGCGGGACTAGCGATCTACGAGCAGTACTTC
>TRBD1|TRBJ2-1|-|TRBV28
CASSLLTGSEQFF
TGTGCCAGCAGCTTATTGACAGGGTCTGAGCAGTTCTTC
>-|TRBJ1-4|-|TRBV14
CASSHMPRQGNPREKLFF
TGTGCCAGCAGCCATATGCCTCGCCAGGGGAACCCTAGGGAAAAACTGTTTTTT
>-|TRBJ1-5|-|TRBV13
CASSLGARGGQPQHF
TGTGCCAGCAGCTTAGGCGCCAGGGGTGGACAGCCCCAGCATTTT
>-|TRBJ2-1|-|TRBV4-3
CASSRTRATHEQFF
TGCGCCAGCAGCCGCACGAGGGCTACTCATGAGCAGTTCTTC
>-|TRBJ2-7|-|TRBV5-6
CASSLGGRGDEQYF
TGTGCCAGCAGCTTGGGGGGGCGCGGCGACGAGCAGTACTTC
>TRBD1|TRBJ2-3|-|TRBV28
CASSFYRGKSDTQYF
TGTGCCAGCAGTTTCTACAGGGGGAAGTCAGATACGCAGTATTTT
>TRBD2|TRBJ2-3|-|TRBV19
CASSMGLVVGDTQYF
TGTGCCAGTAGTATGGGACTAGTGGTCGGAGATACGCAGTATTTT
>TRBD2|TRBJ2-3|-|TRBV10-1
CASSGREVGTDTQYF
TGCGCCAGCAGTGGCCGGGAGGTAGGCACAGATACGCAGTATTTT